Following are 19 T cell receptor beta chains from one sample sequenced in a study of control samples from healthy donors and cancer patients. Assay: immunoSEQ multiplex PCR; the TCRdb copy retains only in-frame clones and omits some. The table records some 130,000 clones, just over 90% of them present only once. Sequencing was done on a sample of PBMCs. The source of these receptors is a man aged 45 to 65 with head and neck cancer.

This clone was observed once. The genes are TRBV2 and TRBJ1-3, with D possibly TRBD1 on 5 matching bases. The CDR3 has 13 residues. Trimming took 6 bases from V and 0 from J, leaving 6 bases between them. Per germline, CDR1 SNHLY and CDR2 FYNNEI. CDR3 DNA sequence: TGTGCCAGCAGAGACAGCTCTGGAAACACCATATATTTT. Its translation is CASRDSSGNTIYF.

The chain employs TRBV19 and TRBJ1-2; D call uncertain. Germline lookup yields CDR1 LNHDA and CDR2 SQIVND (reference sequence). Trimming took off 5 bases at V and 7 bases at J, with 11 bases between the two ends. This CDR3 region has 12 residues. CDR3 sequence reads: CASSPMRGGYTF. In DNA form, the CDR3 reads TGTGCCAGTAGTCCGATGCGGGGTGGCTACACCTTC.

The V gene is TRBV6-5, the J gene TRBJ2-7; D gene ambiguous. Germline V gene lookup returns CDR1 MNHEY and CDR2 SVGAGI. This CDR3 is built from 15 residues. Between the trimmed V and J ends, which lost 2 bases and 6 bases, there was a span of 17 bases. CDR3 region: CASSYNTLGIGEQYF. Written as DNA, the CDR3 is TGTGCCAGCAGTTACAATACATTGGGTATCGGCGAGCAGTACTTC.

The rearrangement links TRBV30 to TRBJ2-7, with 11 nucleotides matching TRBD1. With V trimmed by 5 bases and J by 5 bases, 11 bases remained unmatched. The CDR3 totals 15 residues. Germline V gene data show CDR1 as GTSNPN and CDR2 as SVGIG (reference sequence). The chain's CDR3 is CAWSKQRTGGHEQYF. DNA of the CDR3: TGTGCCTGGTCTAAACAGAGGACAGGGGGCCACGAGCAGTACTTC.

This chain links TRBV7-9 with TRBJ1-2, with D unclear. This CDR3 spans 13 amino acids. From germline, CDR1 is SEHNR and CDR2 FQNEAQ (reference sequence). The V end lost 3 bases, the J end lost 4 bases, and 9 bases lay between the germline ends. The CDR3 DNA is TGTGCCAGCAGCTTGGAACGGACCTATGGCTACACCTTC. Residues: CASSLERTYGYTF.

V usage is TRBV6-5 and J usage is TRBJ2-3; D is unclear. The CDR3 loop spans 13 amino acids. The ends were cut back, 6 bases at V and 8 bases at J, with 15 bases in the middle. CDR1 is MNHEY and CDR2 is SVGAGI in the germline V gene. The CDR3 coding sequence is TGTGCCAGCAGACAAGCCACGGTGGGTACGCAGTATTTT. Its protein is CASRQATVGTQYF.

The V and J genes are TRBV18 and TRBJ2-5, with TRBD1 matching 9 bases. Germline assignment: CDR1 KGHSH and CDR2 LQKENI. The CDR3 is made up of 14 amino acids. Losses at the gene ends were 3 bases for V and 5 bases for J; bases not matched to a gene: 4. CDR3 residues: CASSPRTGAETQYF. The CDR3 bases are TGTGCCAGCTCACCCCGGACAGGGGCCGAGACCCAGTACTTC.

CDR3 sequence (DNA): TGTGCCAGCAGAACTACCTCGACAGGGGGCTTGCTTCAGCCCCAGCATTTT. Translation: CASRTTSTGGLLQPQHF. The gene calls are TRBV27 and TRBJ1-5; 10 bases match TRBD1. Germline V gene data show CDR1 as MNHEY and CDR2 as SMNVEV (reference sequence). The CDR3 consists of 17 residues. Trimming at V came to 6 bases and at J to 6 bases, leaving 14 bases not matched to a gene.

The J gene is TRBJ2-1, the V gene TRBV5-6, with 10 bases matching TRBD1. Per germline, CDR1 SGHDT and CDR2 YYEEEE. CDR3 length: 16 amino acids. The ends lost 0 bases at V and 4 bases at J; junction bases unmatched: 4. The chain's CDR3 is CASSLGGQGLYNEQFF. DNA for the CDR3: TGTGCCAGCAGCTTGGGGGGACAGGGGTTGTACAATGAGCAGTTCTTC.

In DNA, the CDR3 is TGTGCCAGCAGCCAACTCGGGCGGAGGGGCGGTCAGGGCAATGAGCAGTTCTTC. It translates to CASSQLGRRGGQGNEQFF. The chain combines TRBV3-1 (or the pseudogene TRBV3-2) with TRBJ2-1; tentative D call: TRBD2 (6 bases). CDR3 length: 18 residues. The germline V and J ends were trimmed by 2 bases and 6 bases, with 23 bases remaining between them. The germline CDR1 and CDR2 sequences are LGHDT and YNNKEL (reference sequence).

The chain combines TRBV6-5 with TRBJ2-2; 9 nucleotides agree with TRBD2. The CDR3 is 15 residues long. Germline CDR1 and CDR2: MNHEY and SVGAGI. After removal of 8 bases from V and 2 bases from J, the junction contained 6 bases not matched to a gene. CDR3 bases: TGTGCCAGCTTCAGCGGGGGGACCAACACCGGGGAGCTGTTTTTT. The encoded protein is CASFSGGTNTGELFF.

V gene TRBV19 combines with J gene TRBJ2-2; no reliable D call. The germline CDR1 and CDR2 sequences are LNHDA and SQIVND (reference sequence). The ends were cut back, 9 bases at V and 1 base at J, with 12 bases in the middle. The CDR3 is 14 residues long. CDR3 sequence reads: CASLTWQNTGELFF. The CDR3 nucleotides are TGTGCCAGCCTCACGTGGCAGAACACCGGGGAGCTGTTTTTT. Complete variable domain (other parts from reference TRBV19 and TRBJ2-2): DGGITQSPKYLFRKEGQNVTLSCEQNLNHDAMYWYRQDPGQGLRLIYYSQIVNDFQKGDIAEGYSVSREKKESFPLTVTSAQKNPTAFYLCASLTWQNTGELFFGEGSRLTVL.

This chain links TRBV5-4 with TRBJ1-1; a possible D gene is TRBD1 (6 bases). This CDR3 contains 13 residues. V lost 3 bases, J lost 5 bases, and 11 bases lay in between. Germline V lookup: CDR1 SGHNT, CDR2 YYREEE (reference sequence). Here the CDR3 DNA reads TGTGCCAGCAGCTCACAGGGTATAACTGAAGCTTTCTTT. This codes for CASSSQGITEAFF. The entire variable domain, with the rest obtained from reference TRBV5-4 and TRBJ1-1, is as follows: ETGVTQSPTHLIKTRGQQVTLRCSSQSGHNTVSWYQQALGQGPQFIFQYYREEENGRGNFPPRFSGLQFPNYSSELNVNALELDDSALYLCASSSQGITEAFFGQGTRLTVV.

The chain recombines TRBV6-5 with TRBJ1-1; TRBD1 is a possible D gene (6 bases). Germline V gene lookup returns CDR1 MNHEY and CDR2 SVGAGI. The germline V and J ends were trimmed by 0 bases and 2 bases, with 13 bases remaining between them. There are 16 residues in the CDR3. In nucleotides, the CDR3 is TGTGCCAGCAGTTACTCTACAGGGCGACGAAACACTGAAGCTTTCTTT. Amino acid sequence: CASSYSTGRRNTEAFF.

The chain uses TRBV27 and TRBJ2-3, with D uncertain. In germline, CDR1 is MNHEY, CDR2 SMNVEV (reference sequence). V lost 3 bases and J 4 bases, leaving 8 bases between the germline ends. CDR3 length equals 13 residues. The CDR3 region is CASSFTPSDTQYF. The CDR3 nucleotides read TGTGCCAGCAGTTTCACCCCTTCAGATACGCAGTATTTT.

The J gene is TRBJ1-1, the V gene TRBV9; TRBD1 agrees at 7 bases. The CDR3 covers 15 residues. Germline CDR1 reads SGDLS; CDR2 reads YYNGEE. Trimming at V came to 0 bases and at J to 3 bases, leaving 5 bases not matched to a gene. CDR3: CASSVEGGAYTEAFF. The CDR3 DNA is TGTGCCAGCAGCGTAGAAGGGGGCGCTTACACTGAAGCTTTCTTT.

V and J are TRBV6-2 or TRBV6-3 and TRBJ1-5; D might be TRBD1 (6 bases). Germline assignment: CDR1 MNHEY and CDR2 SVGEGT. The ends were cut back, 5 bases at V and 3 bases at J, with 11 bases in the middle. CDR3 length: 14 residues. The CDR3 DNA reads as TGTGCCAGCAGTAGACAGGCTCCCAATCAGCCCCAGCATTTT. It yields the protein CASSRQAPNQPQHF.

The gene calls are TRBV9 and TRBJ2-7; 10 bases are a match to TRBD2. CDR3 length equals 15 residues. Trimming cost V 4 bases and J 2 bases; bases outside gene matches: 6. In germline, CDR1 is SGDLS, CDR2 YYNGEE. The CDR3 spells CASSPRTSGPYEQYF. DNA of the CDR3: TGTGCCAGCAGCCCGAGGACTAGCGGCCCCTACGAGCAGTACTTC.

This clone has a single count. The chain combines TRBV10-1 with TRBJ2-7; D unresolved. This CDR3 is 14 amino acids long. The germline V gene encodes CDR1 WNHNN and CDR2 SYGVQD (reference sequence). V lost 10 bases and J 0 bases, leaving 16 bases between the germline ends. The CDR3 loop is CATPIGSCSYEQYF. In DNA form, the CDR3 reads TGCGCCACCCCGATTGGCTCCTGCTCCTACGAGCAGTACTTC.